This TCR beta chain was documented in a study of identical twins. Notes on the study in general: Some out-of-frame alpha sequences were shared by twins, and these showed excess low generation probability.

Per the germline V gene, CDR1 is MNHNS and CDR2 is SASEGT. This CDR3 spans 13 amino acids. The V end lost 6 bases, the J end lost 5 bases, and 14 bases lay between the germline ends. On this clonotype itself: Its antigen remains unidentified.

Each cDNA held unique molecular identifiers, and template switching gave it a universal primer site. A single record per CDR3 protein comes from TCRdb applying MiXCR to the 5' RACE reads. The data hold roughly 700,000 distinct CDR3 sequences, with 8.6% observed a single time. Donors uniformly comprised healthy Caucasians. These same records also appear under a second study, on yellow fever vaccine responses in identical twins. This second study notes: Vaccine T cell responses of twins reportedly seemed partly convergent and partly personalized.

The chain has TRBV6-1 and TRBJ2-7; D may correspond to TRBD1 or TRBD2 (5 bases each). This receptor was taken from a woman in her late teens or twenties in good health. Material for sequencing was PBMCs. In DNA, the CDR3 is TGTGCCAGCAGCGGGACGGGGCATCACGAGCAGTACTTC. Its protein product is CASSGTGHHEQYF.